The following is a T cell receptor beta chain sequence with its context. The source of the sample is a study of technical replicates of blood from several donors. Assay: immunoSEQ multiplex PCR; the TCRdb copy retains only in-frame clones and omits some. The repertoire holds more than 65,000 clones, roughly 92% seen once, with approximately 0.4% in the top ten. CDR1 is SNHLY and CDR2 is FYNNEI in the germline V gene. The CDR3 is 14 amino acids. V was pared by 4 bases and J by 5 bases, with 12 bases between. What was sequenced was T cells isolated from PBMCs. The chain combines TRBV2 with TRBJ1-5, with D tentatively TRBD1 (6 bases). The clonotype comes from a human donor in good health. For the CDR3, the DNA is TGTGCCAGCAGTGGGGATACAGGGTATCAGCCCCAGCATTTT. Amino acids: CASSGDTGYQPQHF.